The clone carrying this TCR beta chain was observed a single time. The data are from a study of blood T cell repertoires in COVID-19. How the authors handled the data: The authors estimated nucleated cell counts from reference gene primer amplification. Assay used: immunoSEQ multiplex PCR; TCRdb lists only in-frame clones, some missing. The V and J calls and clone size are taken from that table; D and trimming were inferred from the DNA. Among about 150,000 clones listed, more than 80% were seen once. The clonotype originates from a man aged 50 to 59 with acute or convalescent COVID-19. Sequencing was performed on peripheral blood.

CDR3 DNA sequence: TGTGCCAGTAGTATCCGGGACAGGGGATTCTACGAGCAGTACTTC. It codes for CASSIRDRGFYEQYF. The rearrangement uses TRBV19 and TRBJ2-7; 10 bases are shared with TRBD1. The germline V gene has CDR1 LNHDA and CDR2 SQIVND (reference sequence). V lost 3 bases to trimming and J lost 3 bases; unmatched junction nucleotides: 5. The CDR3 contains 15 residues.